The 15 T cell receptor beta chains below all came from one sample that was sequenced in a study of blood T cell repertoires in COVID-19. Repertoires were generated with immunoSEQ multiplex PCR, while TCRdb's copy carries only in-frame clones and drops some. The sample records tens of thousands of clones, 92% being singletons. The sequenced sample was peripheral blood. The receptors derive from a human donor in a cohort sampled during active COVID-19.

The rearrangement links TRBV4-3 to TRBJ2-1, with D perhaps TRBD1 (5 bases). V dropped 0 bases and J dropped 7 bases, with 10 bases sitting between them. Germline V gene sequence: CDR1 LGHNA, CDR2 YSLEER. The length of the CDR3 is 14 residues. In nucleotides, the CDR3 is TGCGCCAGCAGCCAAGAAGGGGTTCGGAATGAGCAGTTCTTC. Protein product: CASSQEGVRNEQFF.

The CDR3 loop reads CASSQVTGADPSYGYTF. Written as DNA, the CDR3 is TGTGCCAGCAGCCAGGTGACAGGGGCGGATCCCTCCTATGGCTACACCTTC. The chain carries TRBV4-2 and TRBJ1-2, with 8 bases identical to TRBD1. CDR1 and CDR2 (germline): LGHNA, YNFKEQ. The CDR3 loop spans 17 amino acids. After removal of 3 bases from V and 4 bases from J, the junction contained 13 bases not matched to a gene.

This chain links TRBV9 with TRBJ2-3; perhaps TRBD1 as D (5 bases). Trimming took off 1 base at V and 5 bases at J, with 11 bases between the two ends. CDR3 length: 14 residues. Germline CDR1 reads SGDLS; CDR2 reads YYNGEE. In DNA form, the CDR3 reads TGTGCCAGCAGCGTACTGGGGCCGCAAGATACGCAGTATTTT. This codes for CASSVLGPQDTQYF.

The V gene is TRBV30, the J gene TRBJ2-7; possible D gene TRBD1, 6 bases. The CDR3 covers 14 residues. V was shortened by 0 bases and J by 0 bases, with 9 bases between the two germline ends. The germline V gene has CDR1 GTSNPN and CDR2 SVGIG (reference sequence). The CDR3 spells CAWSVLGASYEQYF. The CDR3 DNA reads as TGTGCCTGGAGTGTACTGGGGGCCTCCTACGAGCAGTACTTC.

The chain's CDR3 is CASLGQNEETQYF. CDR3 bases: TGTGCCAGCCTGGGACAGAACGAAGAGACCCAGTACTTC. This chain links TRBV18 with TRBJ2-5; 7 nucleotides agree with TRBD1. The germline gives CDR1 KGHSH, CDR2 LQKENI. The CDR3 has 13 residues. With V trimmed by 8 bases and J by 3 bases, 6 bases remained unmatched.

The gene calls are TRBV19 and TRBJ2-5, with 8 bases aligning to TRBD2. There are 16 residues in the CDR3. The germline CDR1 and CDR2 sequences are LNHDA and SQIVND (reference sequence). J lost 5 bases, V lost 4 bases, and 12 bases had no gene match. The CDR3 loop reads CASSNRAGGATETQYF. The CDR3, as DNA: TGTGCCAGTAGTAACAGGGCCGGGGGGGCGACGGAGACCCAGTACTTC.

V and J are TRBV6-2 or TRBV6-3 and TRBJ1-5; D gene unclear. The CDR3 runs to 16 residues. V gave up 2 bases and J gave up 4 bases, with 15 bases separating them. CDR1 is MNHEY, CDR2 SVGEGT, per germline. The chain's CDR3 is CASSYMQAYSNQPQHF. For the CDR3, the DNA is TGTGCCAGCAGTTACATGCAGGCCTATAGTAATCAGCCCCAGCATTTT.

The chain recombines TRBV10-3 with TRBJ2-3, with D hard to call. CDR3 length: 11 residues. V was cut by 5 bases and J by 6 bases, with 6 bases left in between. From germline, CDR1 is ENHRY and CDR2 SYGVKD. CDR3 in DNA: TGTGCCATCAGTTCGTTCGATACGCAGTATTTT. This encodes CAISSFDTQYF.

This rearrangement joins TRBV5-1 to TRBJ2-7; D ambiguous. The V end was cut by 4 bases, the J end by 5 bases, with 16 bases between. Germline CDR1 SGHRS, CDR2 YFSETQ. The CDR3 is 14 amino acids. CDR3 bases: TGCGCCAGCAGCCCACAGACAACGGAACACGAGCAGTACTTC. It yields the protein CASSPQTTEHEQYF.

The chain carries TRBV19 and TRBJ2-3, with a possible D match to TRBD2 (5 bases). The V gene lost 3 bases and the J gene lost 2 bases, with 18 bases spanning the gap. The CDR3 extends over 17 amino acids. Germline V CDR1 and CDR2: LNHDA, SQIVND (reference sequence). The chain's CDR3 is CASSMELFPGTTDTQYF. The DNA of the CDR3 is TGTGCCAGTAGTATGGAATTATTTCCGGGAACCACAGATACGCAGTATTTT. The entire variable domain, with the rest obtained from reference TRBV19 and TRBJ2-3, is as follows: DGGITQSPKYLFRKEGQNVTLSCEQNLNHDAMYWYRQDPGQGLRLIYYSQIVNDFQKGDIAEGYSVSREKKESFPLTVTSAQKNPTAFYLCASSMELFPGTTDTQYFGPGTRLTVL.

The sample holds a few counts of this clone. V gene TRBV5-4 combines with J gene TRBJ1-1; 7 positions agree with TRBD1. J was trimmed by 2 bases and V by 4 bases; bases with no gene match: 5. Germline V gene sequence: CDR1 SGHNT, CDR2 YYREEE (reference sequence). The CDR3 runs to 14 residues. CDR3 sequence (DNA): TGTGCCAGCAGCACTGGGACAGTCAACACTGAAGCTTTCTTT. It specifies CASSTGTVNTEAFF.

The chain's CDR3 is CASSLSGGTGAYEQYF. In DNA, the CDR3 is TGTGCCAGCAGCTTAAGTGGCGGGACAGGAGCCTACGAGCAGTACTTC. The chain couples TRBV7-2 to TRBJ2-7; TRBD1 aligns across 8 bases. Germline CDR1 and CDR2: SGHTA and FQGNSA. With 2 bases clipped from V and 2 bases from J, the junction kept 8 bases outside the gene matches. This CDR3 spans 16 amino acids.

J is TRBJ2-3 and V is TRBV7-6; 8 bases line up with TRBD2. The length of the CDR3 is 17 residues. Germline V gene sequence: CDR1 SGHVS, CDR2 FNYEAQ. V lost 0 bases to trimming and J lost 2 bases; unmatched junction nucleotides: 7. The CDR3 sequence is CASSLAILAGPTDTQYF. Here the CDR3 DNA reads TGTGCCAGCAGCTTAGCGATTCTAGCGGGTCCCACAGATACGCAGTATTTT.

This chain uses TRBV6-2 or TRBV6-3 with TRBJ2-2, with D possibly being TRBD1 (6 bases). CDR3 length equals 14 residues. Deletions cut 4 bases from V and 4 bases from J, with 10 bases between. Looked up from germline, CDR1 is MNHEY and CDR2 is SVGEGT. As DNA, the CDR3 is TGTGCCAGCAGTTTCCGCAGGGGCACCGGGGAGCTGTTTTTT. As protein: CASSFRRGTGELFF.

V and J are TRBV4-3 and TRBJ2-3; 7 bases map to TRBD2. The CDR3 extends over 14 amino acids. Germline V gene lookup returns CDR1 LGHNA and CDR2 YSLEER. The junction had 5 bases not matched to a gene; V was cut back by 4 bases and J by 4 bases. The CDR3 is CASSRGGGSDTQYF. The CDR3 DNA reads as TGCGCCAGCAGCCGCGGGGGAGGGTCAGATACGCAGTATTTT.